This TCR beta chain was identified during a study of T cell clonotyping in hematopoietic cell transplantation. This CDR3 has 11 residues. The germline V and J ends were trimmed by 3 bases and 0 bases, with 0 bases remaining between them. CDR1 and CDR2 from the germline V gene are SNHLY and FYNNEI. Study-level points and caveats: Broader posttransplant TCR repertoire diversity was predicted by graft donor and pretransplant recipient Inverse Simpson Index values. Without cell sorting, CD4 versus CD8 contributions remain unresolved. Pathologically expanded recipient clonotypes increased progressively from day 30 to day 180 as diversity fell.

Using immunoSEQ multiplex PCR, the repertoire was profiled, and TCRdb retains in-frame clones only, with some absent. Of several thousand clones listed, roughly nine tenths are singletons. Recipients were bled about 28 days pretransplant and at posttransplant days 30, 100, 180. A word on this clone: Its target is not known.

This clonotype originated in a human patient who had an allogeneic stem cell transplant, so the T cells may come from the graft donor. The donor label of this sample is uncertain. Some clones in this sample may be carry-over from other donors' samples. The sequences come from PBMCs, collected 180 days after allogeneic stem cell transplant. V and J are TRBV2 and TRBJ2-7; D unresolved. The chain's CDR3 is CASSDSYEQYF. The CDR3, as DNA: TGTGCCAGCAGTGACTCCTACGAGCAGTACTTC.